Listed below are T cell receptor beta chains from one sample, sequenced in a study of T-cell memory formation after mild COVID-19. TCRdb redid the calling of the 5' RACE reads with MiXCR, one entry per CDR3 protein. This sample has around 450,000 distinct CDR3 sequences, with roughly 20% found just once. Material: PBMCs or a T cell subset sorted from them (not recorded which). These receptor sequences come from an adult woman who had mild COVID-19 (a few samples of this study predate the infection). Cell type and time point are not known. CDR3s include the opening cysteine and the closing phenylalanine or tryptophan. The order of the fields is D gene, V gene, J gene, clone size, CDR3 DNA, CDR3 protein. A D gene is named only where the DNA matches it firmly. The size entry is marked missing in some rows and otherwise reads once, few, many or a size class.

NA	TRBV20-1	TRBJ2-5	NA	TGCAGTGCCGCGGGGCAGGGGCAAGAGACCCAGTACTTC	CSAAGQGQETQYF
TRBD2	TRBV24-1	TRBJ2-3	few	TGTGCCACCAGTGATCCGAGCGGGAGGGCCCTCACAGATACGCAGTATTTT	CATSDPSGRALTDTQYF
TRBD1	TRBV20-1	TRBJ1-5	few	TGCAGCGCCACAGGGGGGGATCAGCCCCAGCATTTT	CSATGGDQPQHF
TRBD1	TRBV24-1	TRBJ2-5	NA	TGTGCCACCAGTGATTCGACAGGGGCGGTTAGCCAAGAGACCCAGTACTTC	CATSDSTGAVSQETQYF
TRBD2	TRBV9	TRBJ2-3	NA	TGTGCCAGCAGCACCGACCCGGGGTCGGTAGCGGGAGGGTCGTACACAGATACGCAGTATTTT	CASSTDPGSVAGGSYTDTQYF
TRBD2	TRBV19	TRBJ2-1	few	TGTGCCAGTAGTATAAGGGGCGGGAGGGCCTCTGAGCAGTTCTTC	CASSIRGGRASEQFF
NA	TRBV7-9	TRBJ2-7	few	TGTGCCAGCAGCTTGCAGATTCCCTACGAGCAGTACTTC	CASSLQIPYEQYF
TRBD1	TRBV7-9	TRBJ1-5	NA	TGTGCCATACAGGGGGCACTGGGAAGTCAGCCCCAGCATTTT	CAIQGALGSQPQHF
NA	TRBV20-1	TRBJ1-1	NA	TGCAGTGCTGGTAAGGGGGGAGGCGGCACTGAAGCTTTCTTT	CSAGKGGGGTEAFF
NA	TRBV7-9	TRBJ2-7	NA	TGTGCCAGCAGCTTAGTGGAGGGCGTCAACGAGCAGTACTTC	CASSLVEGVNEQYF
TRBD1	TRBV7-9	TRBJ2-3	NA	TGTGCCAGCAGCTTAATCAGCGGGACAGGGTTGGATACGCAGTATTTT	CASSLISGTGLDTQYF
NA	TRBV6-1	TRBJ2-7	NA	TGTGCCAGCAGTTCAATGCCCAATGACAGCTACGAGCAGTACTTC	CASSSMPNDSYEQYF
NA	TRBV9	TRBJ1-2	few	TGTGCCAGCAGCGTAGATCAGGTCGGTGGCTACACCTTC	CASSVDQVGGYTF
NA	TRBV6-6	TRBJ2-6	NA	TGTGCCAGCAGCCGGGACGGGGGCTCTGGGGCCAACGTCCTGACTTTC	CASSRDGGSGANVLTF
TRBD1	TRBV4-1	TRBJ1-1	NA	TGCGCCAGCAGCCAAGATCCACAGGGGACAGGGAGTATGAACACTGAAGCTTTCTTT	CASSQDPQGTGSMNTEAFF
NA	TRBV12-3/TRBV12-4	TRBJ1-5	few	TGTGCCAGCAGTCCCTGGGAGGGGCAGCCCCAGCATTTT	CASSPWEGQPQHF
TRBD2	TRBV5-1	TRBJ2-1	few	TGCGCCAGCAGCCCCAGGGGTCTAGCGGGAAACAGTAATGAGCAGTTCTTC	CASSPRGLAGNSNEQFF
NA	TRBV12-3/TRBV12-4	TRBJ1-6	NA	TGTGCCAGCAGCCCCCGGGGATCTAATTCACCCCTCCACTTT	CASSPRGSNSPLHF
NA	TRBV20-1	TRBJ2-7	NA	TGCAGTGCGAGGGTAAGGACCTACGAGCAGTACTTC	CSARVRTYEQYF
NA	TRBV12-3/TRBV12-4	TRBJ1-5	few	TGTGCCAGCAGTTTATCAGGGGCATATCAGCCCCAGCATTTT	CASSLSGAYQPQHF
NA	TRBV9	TRBJ2-5	NA	TGTGCCAGCAGCGCGGGACCGGGGGTGGAGACCCAGTACTTC	CASSAGPGVETQYF
NA	TRBV7-9	TRBJ1-2	NA	TGTGCCAGCAGCTTCGACAGGCTCGGCTACACCTTC	CASSFDRLGYTF
NA	TRBV7-6	TRBJ1-4	few	TGTGCCAGCAGCTTGTGGGCAGGAACTAATGAAAAACTGTTTTTT	CASSLWAGTNEKLFF
TRBD2	TRBV3-1	TRBJ2-5	NA	TGTGCCAGCAGCGCCACGCGGACTAGCGGAGAGACCCAGTACTTC	CASSATRTSGETQYF
NA	TRBV5-1	TRBJ2-7	few	TGCGCCAGCAGCTCCGGACAGGAGCAGTACTTC	CASSSGQEQYF
NA	TRBV29-1	TRBJ2-5	NA	TGCAGCGTTGACGGGGGGCGGACCGAGACCCAGTACTTC	CSVDGGRTETQYF
TRBD2	TRBV4-2	TRBJ2-3	once	TGTGCCAGCAGCCAAGAAGTAGCAGGGGCGGGGGGGCTCACAGATACGCAGTATTTT	CASSQEVAGAGGLTDTQYF
NA	TRBV12-3/TRBV12-4	TRBJ2-2	few	TGTGCCAGCACTATGACGCGGACCGGGGAGCTGTTTTTT	CASTMTRTGELFF
NA	TRBV5-1	TRBJ1-1	few	TGCGCCAGCAGCTTCCAATACGGAAACACGATAGAAGCTTTCTTT	CASSFQYGNTIEAFF
NA	TRBV4-3	TRBJ2-7	many	TGCGCCAGCAGCCAAGATGGGTGGGACTACGAGCAGTACTTC	CASSQDGWDYEQYF
NA	TRBV6-5	TRBJ2-7	NA	TGTGCCAGCAGGAATGGGCGGGGACACTACGAGCAGTACTTC	CASRNGRGHYEQYF
NA	TRBV12-3/TRBV12-4	TRBJ2-2	few	TGTGCCAGCAGTTTGATCGGGTGGAACACCGGGGAGCTGTTTTTT	CASSLIGWNTGELFF
TRBD1	TRBV7-9	TRBJ1-1	few	TGTGCCAGCAGCCTGGCAGGGGGCGTTACTGAAGCTTTCTTT	CASSLAGGVTEAFF
NA	TRBV12-3/TRBV12-4	TRBJ2-3	NA	TGTGCCAGCAGTTCTCAGCGGGTGAGCACAGATACGCAGTATTTT	CASSSQRVSTDTQYF
TRBD1	TRBV5-1	TRBJ2-7	few	TGCGCCAGCAGCTTGGTACAGGGGCGCAACGAGCAGTACTTC	CASSLVQGRNEQYF
NA	TRBV6-2/TRBV6-3	TRBJ1-1	NA	TGTGCCAGCAGTCCCCTACAAGGATGGTCTACTAACGCTGAAGCTTTCTTT	CASSPLQGWSTNAEAFF
TRBD1	TRBV4-1	TRBJ2-7	NA	TGCGCCAGCAGCCATGGGACAGGAGGCTCCTACGAGCAGTACTTC	CASSHGTGGSYEQYF
TRBD2	TRBV24-1	TRBJ2-7	NA	TGTGCCACCAGTGATTTCAGACTTGCGGGGGGACGTTCCTACGAGCAGTACTTC	CATSDFRLAGGRSYEQYF
NA	TRBV9	TRBJ2-3	NA	TGTGCCAGCAGCTCCTGGGGAGACACAGATACGCAGTATTTT	CASSSWGDTDTQYF
NA	TRBV18	TRBJ1-1	once	TGTGCCAGCTCACCTTATAAGGGCACTGAAGCTTTCTTT	CASSPYKGTEAFF
NA	TRBV7-2	TRBJ2-7	once	TGTGCCAGCAACCGGGCAGGGAAGCCCTACGAGCAGTACTTC	CASNRAGKPYEQYF
TRBD2	TRBV6-2/TRBV6-3	TRBJ2-7	many	TGTGCCAGCAGTTCCCCTTATGAGCGGGGGAGCTCCTACGAGCAGTACTTC	CASSSPYERGSSYEQYF
NA	TRBV20-1	TRBJ2-3	NA	TGCAGTGCTGATACAGTGACAGATACGCAGTATTTT	CSADTVTDTQYF
TRBD1	TRBV20-1	TRBJ1-3	NA	TGCAGTGCTAGATGGACAGGGGATAGAAACACCATATATTTT	CSARWTGDRNTIYF
TRBD1	TRBV20-1	TRBJ2-1	NA	TGCAGTGCCCCTAGCAGGGGGATTGAGCAGTTCTTC	CSAPSRGIEQFF
NA	TRBV15	TRBJ2-1	few	TGTGCCACCAGCAGCCAGACACGGAGCTCCTACAATGAGCAGTTCTTC	CATSSQTRSSYNEQFF
NA	TRBV7-2	TRBJ1-4	NA	TGTGCCAGCAGCCAAGCGGGGGCAGGGGACGAAAAACTGTTTTTT	CASSQAGAGDEKLFF
TRBD2	TRBV6-5	TRBJ2-1	NA	TGTGCCAGCAGAGGAAGCCGGGACTACCCTTACAATGAGCAGTTCTTC	CASRGSRDYPYNEQFF
NA	TRBV2	TRBJ1-5	NA	TGTGCCAGCAGTGATCACGGCGCGGATCAGCCCCAGCATTTT	CASSDHGADQPQHF
TRBD1	TRBV4-1	TRBJ1-5	NA	TGCGCCAGCAGCCAAGTTCCGACAGGGGTGTACCAGCCCCAGCATTTT	CASSQVPTGVYQPQHF
NA	TRBV7-9	TRBJ2-1	NA	TGTGCCAGCAGCGGACCCGGGACCGGATTATGGCAGTTCTTC	CASSGPGTGLWQFF
NA	TRBV7-3	TRBJ2-1	NA	TGTGCCAGCAGCCACCCCAGGACTTCTGAGCAGTTCTTC	CASSHPRTSEQFF